A selection of T cell receptor beta chains follows, all from one sample in a study of CD8 T cells in Susac syndrome. One entry per CDR3 protein results from TCRdb running MiXCR on the immunoSEQ multiplex PCR reads. The sample consists of 350,000 to 550,000 distinct CDR3 sequences, around 85% of them appearing once. The sequenced sample consisted of CD8+ T cells from PBMCs. The receptors originated from a human donor with multiple sclerosis. CDR3s include the opening cysteine and the closing phenylalanine or tryptophan. The D gene is left open where the match is weak. The size of a clone is reported for some rows only, either as once, few or many, or as a class for expanded clones.

j_call d_call v_call clone_size cdr3_aa cdr3_nt
TRBJ1-1 TRBD1 TRBV6-5 - CASSRTGILEAFF TGTGCCAGCAGCAGGACAGGAATTCTTGAAGCTTTCTTT
TRBJ2-2 TRBD1 TRBV3-1 once CASRNRGPTGELFF TGTGCCAGCAGGAATAGGGGGCCCACCGGGGAGCTGTTTTTT
TRBJ2-7 - TRBV27 - CASSLSGGTYEQYF TGTGCCAGCAGTTTGAGCGGCGGAACCTACGAGCAGTACTTC
TRBJ2-7 - TRBV27 - CASAAGPSSYEQYF TGTGCCAGCGCAGCCGGGCCTAGCTCCTACGAGCAGTACTTC
TRBJ2-1 - TRBV2 - CASSEGGPPVNEQFF TGTGCCAGCAGTGAGGGGGGCCCGCCGGTCAATGAGCAGTTCTTC
TRBJ1-1 - TRBV5-8 - CASISPRQFTEAFF TGTGCCAGCATATCGCCCAGACAGTTCACTGAAGCTTTCTTT
TRBJ2-7 TRBD2 TRBV7-9 - CASSLRLAGAEEQYF TGTGCCAGCAGCTTAAGACTAGCGGGAGCTGAAGAGCAGTACTTC
TRBJ1-5 - TRBV20-1 - CSARGDPGGTNQPQHF TGCAGTGCTAGAGGGGACCCCGGGGGAACTAATCAGCCCCAGCATTTT
TRBJ1-1 - TRBV20-1 - CSARSLGHLNTEAFF TGCAGTGCTAGATCTTTAGGACACCTGAACACTGAAGCTTTCTTT
TRBJ2-1 TRBD2 TRBV6-5 once CASSYPGLADSNEQFF TGTGCCAGCAGTTACCCCGGACTAGCGGATTCCAATGAGCAGTTCTTC
TRBJ2-1 - TRBV2 - CATVGAGNEQFF TGTGCCACCGTGGGGGCGGGCAATGAGCAGTTCTTC
TRBJ2-2 TRBD1 TRBV2 - CASSQDRVDTGELFF TGTGCCAGCAGTCAGGACAGGGTGGACACCGGGGAGCTGTTTTTT
TRBJ2-6 - TRBV6-2/TRBV6-3 - CASSYRQISGANVLTF TGTGCCAGCAGTTACCGGCAGATCTCTGGGGCCAACGTCCTGACTTTC
TRBJ1-1 - TRBV7-6 - CASSLVSGGLIAEAFF TGTGCCAGCAGCTTAGTGTCAGGTGGTCTTATCGCTGAAGCTTTCTTT
TRBJ1-5 - TRBV2 - CASSPLGLMSDQPQHF TGTGCCAGCAGTCCGCTGGGACTCATGTCGGATCAGCCCCAGCATTTT
TRBJ1-1 - TRBV12-3/TRBV12-4 - CASSTETDMNTEAFF TGTGCCAGCAGTACCGAGACAGACATGAACACTGAAGCTTTCTTT
TRBJ2-2 - TRBV30 - CAWQGFGELFF TGTGCCTGGCAGGGGTTCGGGGAGCTGTTTTTT
TRBJ1-5 - TRBV30 - CAWSSELYSNQPQHF TGTGCCTGGAGTTCGGAGCTCTATAGCAATCAGCCCCAGCATTTT
TRBJ2-2 TRBD2 TRBV6-2/TRBV6-3 - CASSYFPGTSGTGELFF TGTGCCAGCAGTTACTTCCCCGGGACTAGCGGGACCGGGGAGCTGTTTTTT
TRBJ2-7 TRBD1 TRBV29-1 - CSVNRGSYEQYF TGCAGCGTTAACAGGGGATCCTACGAGCAGTACTTC
TRBJ2-1 - TRBV6-2/TRBV6-3 few CASSLAPFWNEQFF TGTGCCAGCAGTCTAGCCCCTTTTTGGAATGAGCAGTTCTTC
TRBJ1-5 - TRBV20-1 - CSARGAGTYSNQPQHF TGCAGTGCTAGGGGTGCGGGTACCTATAGCAATCAGCCCCAGCATTTT
TRBJ2-1 TRBD1 TRBV7-9 - CASSFHRGLIDIYNEQFF TGTGCCAGCAGCTTCCACAGGGGGCTGATAGATATCTACAATGAGCAGTTCTTC
TRBJ2-7 TRBD2 TRBV27 few CASSFGTSSYEQYF TGTGCCAGCAGTTTTGGGACTAGCTCCTACGAGCAGTACTTC
TRBJ1-6 - TRBV6-5 - CASSYRGPGVDSPLHF TGTGCCAGCAGTTACAGGGGCCCGGGGGTTGATTCACCCCTCCACTTT
TRBJ1-1 - TRBV12-5 - CASGNMNTEAFF TGTGCTAGTGGAAACATGAACACTGAAGCTTTCTTT
TRBJ2-7 - TRBV18 - CASSPSTGRIYEQYF TGTGCCAGCTCACCTTCCACGGGACGGATCTACGAGCAGTACTTC
TRBJ2-1 TRBD2 TRBV20-1 - CSARTSGGYEQFF TGCAGTGCTAGGACTAGCGGGGGCTATGAGCAGTTCTTC
TRBJ2-1 - TRBV27 - CASSVGAGNEQFF TGTGCCAGCAGTGTGGGGGCGGGCAATGAGCAGTTCTTC
TRBJ1-6 - TRBV25-1 - CASSEFGDQQSPLHF TGTGCCAGCAGTGAATTTGGGGACCAGCAATCACCCCTCCACTTT
TRBJ1-1 TRBD1 TRBV2 - CASRGQQAFF TGTGCCAGCAGGGGACAGCAAGCTTTCTTT
TRBJ2-3 - TRBV5-6 - CASSLSGGLPTDTQYF TGTGCCAGCAGCTTGAGTGGAGGGTTGCCCACAGATACGCAGTATTTT
TRBJ2-3 TRBD2 TRBV2 - CASSEARPSGRTDTQYF TGTGCCAGCAGTGAAGCGCGGCCTAGCGGGAGGACAGATACGCAGTATTTT
TRBJ2-3 - TRBV12-5 - CASGLAQSGTTDTQYF TGTGCTAGTGGTTTGGCGCAGAGTGGGACTACAGATACGCAGTATTTT
TRBJ1-1 - TRBV5-6 - CASSLRAGALNTEAFF TGTGCCAGCAGCTTGCGGGCAGGGGCCCTGAACACTGAAGCTTTCTTT
TRBJ2-1 - TRBV12-3/TRBV12-4 - CASSFSGADNEQFF TGTGCCAGCAGTTTCAGCGGAGCGGACAATGAGCAGTTCTTC
TRBJ2-7 TRBD2 TRBV13 - CASSARTSRSYEQYF TGTGCCAGCAGCGCCCGGACTAGCAGGAGCTACGAGCAGTACTTC
TRBJ1-5 TRBD1 TRBV6-1 - CASSPGQGSQPQHF TGTGCCAGCAGTCCCGGACAGGGGAGTCAGCCCCAGCATTTT
TRBJ1-4 - TRBV6-5 - CASSPGSVPKLFF TGTGCCAGCAGCCCCGGATCGGTCCCAAAACTGTTTTTT
TRBJ1-5 TRBD1 TRBV12-3/TRBV12-4 - CASSYQGDQPQHF TGTGCCAGCAGTTACCAGGGGGATCAGCCCCAGCATTTT
TRBJ2-1 TRBD2 TRBV2 - CASSDGLAGVVYEQFF TGTGCCAGCAGTGATGGACTAGCGGGAGTCGTGTATGAGCAGTTCTTC
TRBJ1-1 - TRBV9 - CASSAGNLGTEAFF TGTGCCAGCAGCGCAGGGAATCTCGGCACTGAAGCTTTCTTT
TRBJ2-2 - TRBV23-1 - CASSPYGSMGNTGELFF TGCGCCAGCAGTCCGTACGGGTCGATGGGGAACACCGGGGAGCTGTTTTTT
TRBJ1-6 - TRBV4-1 - CASSQDGGINSPLHF TGCGCCAGCAGCCAAGATGGGGGGATTAATTCACCCCTCCACTTT
TRBJ2-3 TRBD2 TRBV4-1 - CASSPGLAGLYTQYF TGCGCCAGCAGCCCGGGACTAGCGGGACTATATACGCAGTATTTT